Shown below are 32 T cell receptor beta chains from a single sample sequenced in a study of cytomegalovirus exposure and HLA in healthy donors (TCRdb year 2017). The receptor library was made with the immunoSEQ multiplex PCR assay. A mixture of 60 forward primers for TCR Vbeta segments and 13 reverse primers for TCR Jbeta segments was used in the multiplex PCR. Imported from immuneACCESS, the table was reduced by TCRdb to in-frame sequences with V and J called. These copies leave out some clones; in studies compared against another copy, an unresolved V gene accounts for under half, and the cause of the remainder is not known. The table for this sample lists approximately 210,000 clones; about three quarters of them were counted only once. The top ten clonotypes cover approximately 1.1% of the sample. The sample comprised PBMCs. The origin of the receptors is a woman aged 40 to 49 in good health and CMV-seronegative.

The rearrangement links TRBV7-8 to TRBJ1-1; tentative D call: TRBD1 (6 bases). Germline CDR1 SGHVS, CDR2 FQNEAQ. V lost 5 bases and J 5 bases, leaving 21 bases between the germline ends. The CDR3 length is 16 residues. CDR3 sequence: CASSTPGQGRRTEAFF. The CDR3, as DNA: TGTGCCAGCAGCACCCCGGGGCAGGGGCGGAGGACTGAAGCTTTCTTT.

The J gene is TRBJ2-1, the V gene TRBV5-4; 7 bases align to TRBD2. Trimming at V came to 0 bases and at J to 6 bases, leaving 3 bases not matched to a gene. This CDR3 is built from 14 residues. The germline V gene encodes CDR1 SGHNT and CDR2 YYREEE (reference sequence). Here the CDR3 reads CASSLAGRTNEQFF. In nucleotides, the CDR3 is TGTGCCAGCAGCTTGGCCGGGAGGACCAATGAGCAGTTCTTC.

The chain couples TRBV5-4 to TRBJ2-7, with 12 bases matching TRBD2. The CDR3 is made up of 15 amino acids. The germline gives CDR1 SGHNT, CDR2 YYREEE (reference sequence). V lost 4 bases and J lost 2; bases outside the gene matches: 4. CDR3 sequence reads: CASSPRTSGAYEQYF. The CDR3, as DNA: TGTGCCAGCAGCCCCCGGACTAGCGGGGCCTACGAGCAGTACTTC.

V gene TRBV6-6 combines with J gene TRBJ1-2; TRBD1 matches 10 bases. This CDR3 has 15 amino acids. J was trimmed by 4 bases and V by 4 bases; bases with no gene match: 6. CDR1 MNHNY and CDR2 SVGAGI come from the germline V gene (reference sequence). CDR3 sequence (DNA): TGTGCCAGCAGTTCCCAAAGGACAGGGGGCTATGGCTACACCTTC. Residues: CASSSQRTGGYGYTF.

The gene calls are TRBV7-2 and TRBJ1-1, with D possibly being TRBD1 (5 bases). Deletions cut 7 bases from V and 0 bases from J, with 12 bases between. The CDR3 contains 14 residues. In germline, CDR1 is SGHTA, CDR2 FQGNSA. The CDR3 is CASTGGGMNTEAFF. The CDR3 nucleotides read TGTGCCAGCACCGGGGGGGGAATGAACACTGAAGCTTTCTTT.

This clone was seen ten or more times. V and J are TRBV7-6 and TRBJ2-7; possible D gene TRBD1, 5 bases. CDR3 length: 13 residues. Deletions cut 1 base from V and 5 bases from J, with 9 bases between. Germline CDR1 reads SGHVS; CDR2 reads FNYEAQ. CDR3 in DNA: TGTGCCAGCAGCTTAGTCCAGGGCGACGAGCAGTACTTC. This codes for CASSLVQGDEQYF.

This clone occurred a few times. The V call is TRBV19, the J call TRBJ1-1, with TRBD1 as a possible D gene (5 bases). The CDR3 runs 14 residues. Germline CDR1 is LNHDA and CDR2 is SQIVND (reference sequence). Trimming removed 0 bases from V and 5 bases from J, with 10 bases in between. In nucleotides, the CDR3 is TGTGCCAGTAGTATAGACTGGGAGGGGACTGAAGCTTTCTTT. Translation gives CASSIDWEGTEAFF.

Here the CDR3 DNA reads TGTGCCAGCAGCTCCACCCTGAGGAACACTGAAGCTTTCTTT. This gives the protein CASSSTLRNTEAFF. The chain employs TRBV7-9 and TRBJ1-1; no reliable D call. The germline V and J ends were trimmed by 4 bases and 1 base, with 10 bases remaining between them. Germline values: CDR1 SEHNR, CDR2 FQNEAQ (reference sequence). The CDR3 is 14 amino acids.

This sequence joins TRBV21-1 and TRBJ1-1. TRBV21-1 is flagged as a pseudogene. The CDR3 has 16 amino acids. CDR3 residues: CASSKGSLPLNTEAFF. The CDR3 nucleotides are TGTGCCAGCAGCAAAGGAAGCCTACCCCTGAACACTGAAGCTTTCTTT.

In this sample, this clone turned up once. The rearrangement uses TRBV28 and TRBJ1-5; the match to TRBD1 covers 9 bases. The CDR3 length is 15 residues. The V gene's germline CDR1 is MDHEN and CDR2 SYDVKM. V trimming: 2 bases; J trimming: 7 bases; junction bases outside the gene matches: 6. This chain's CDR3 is CASSLGGTGFQPQHF. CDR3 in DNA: TGTGCCAGCAGTTTAGGGGGGACAGGGTTCCAGCCCCAGCATTTT.

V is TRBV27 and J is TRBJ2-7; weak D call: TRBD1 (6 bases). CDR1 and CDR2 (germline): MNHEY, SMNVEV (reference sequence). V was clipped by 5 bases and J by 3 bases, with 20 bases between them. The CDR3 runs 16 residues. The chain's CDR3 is CASSPDPGTSYYEQYF. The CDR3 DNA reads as TGTGCCAGCAGTCCCGATCCCGGGACATCTTACTACGAGCAGTACTTC.

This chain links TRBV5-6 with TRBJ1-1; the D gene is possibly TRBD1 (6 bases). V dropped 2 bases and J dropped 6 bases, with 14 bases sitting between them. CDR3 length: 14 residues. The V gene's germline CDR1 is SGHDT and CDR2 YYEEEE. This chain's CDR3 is CASSFGQGTAEAFF. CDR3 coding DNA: TGTGCCAGCAGCTTTGGGCAGGGGACGGCTGAAGCTTTCTTT.

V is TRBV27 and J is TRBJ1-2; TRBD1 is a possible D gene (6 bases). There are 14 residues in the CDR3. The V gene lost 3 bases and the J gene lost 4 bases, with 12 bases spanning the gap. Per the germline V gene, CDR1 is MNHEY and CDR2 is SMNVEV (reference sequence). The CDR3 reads CASSLRGGIYGYTF. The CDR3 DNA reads TGTGCCAGCAGTTTGAGGGGGGGTATCTATGGCTACACCTTC.

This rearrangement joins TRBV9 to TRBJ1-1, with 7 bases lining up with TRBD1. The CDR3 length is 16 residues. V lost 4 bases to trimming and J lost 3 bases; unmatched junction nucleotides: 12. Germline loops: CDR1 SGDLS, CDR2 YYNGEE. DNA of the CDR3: TGTGCCAGCAGCCCAGGGGGAGGACGGGGGTACACTGAAGCTTTCTTT. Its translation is CASSPGGGRGYTEAFF.

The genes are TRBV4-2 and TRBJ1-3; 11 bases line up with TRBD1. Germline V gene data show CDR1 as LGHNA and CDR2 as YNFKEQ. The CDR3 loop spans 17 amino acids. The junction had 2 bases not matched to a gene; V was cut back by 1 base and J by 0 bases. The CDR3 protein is CASSQGDRGVSGNTIYF. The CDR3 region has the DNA TGTGCCAGCAGCCAAGGGGACAGGGGGGTCTCTGGAAACACCATATATTTT.

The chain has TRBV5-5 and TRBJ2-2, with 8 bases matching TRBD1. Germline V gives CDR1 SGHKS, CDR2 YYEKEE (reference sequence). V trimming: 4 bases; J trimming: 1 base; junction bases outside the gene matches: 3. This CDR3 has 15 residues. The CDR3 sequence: CASSVDRGNTGELFF. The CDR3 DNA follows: TGTGCCAGCAGCGTCGACAGGGGGAACACCGGGGAGCTGTTTTTT.

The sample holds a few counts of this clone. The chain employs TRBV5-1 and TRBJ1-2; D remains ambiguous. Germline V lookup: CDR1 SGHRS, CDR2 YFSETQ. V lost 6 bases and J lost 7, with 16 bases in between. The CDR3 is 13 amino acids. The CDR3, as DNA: TGCGCCAGCAATTCTGCGGGGATAGGTGGCTACACCTTC. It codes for CASNSAGIGGYTF.

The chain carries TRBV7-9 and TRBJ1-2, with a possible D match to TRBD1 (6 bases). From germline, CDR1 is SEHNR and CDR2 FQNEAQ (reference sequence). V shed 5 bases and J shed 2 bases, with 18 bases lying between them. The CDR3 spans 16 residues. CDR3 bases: TGTGCCAGCAGCCCAGGGGTTGGGGGTACCAACTATGGCTACACCTTC. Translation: CASSPGVGGTNYGYTF.

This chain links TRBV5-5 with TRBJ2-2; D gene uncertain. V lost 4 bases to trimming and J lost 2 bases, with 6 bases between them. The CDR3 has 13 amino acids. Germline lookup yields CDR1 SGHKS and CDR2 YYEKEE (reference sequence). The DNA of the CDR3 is TGTGCCAGCAGCCACAGCAACACCGGGGAGCTGTTTTTT. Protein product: CASSHSNTGELFF. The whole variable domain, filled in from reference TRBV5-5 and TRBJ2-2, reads DAGVTQSPTHLIKTRGQQVTLRCSPISGHKSVSWYQQVLGQGPQFIFQYYEKEERGRGNFPDRFSARQFPNYSSELNVNALLLGDSALYLCASSHSNTGELFFGEGSRLTVL.

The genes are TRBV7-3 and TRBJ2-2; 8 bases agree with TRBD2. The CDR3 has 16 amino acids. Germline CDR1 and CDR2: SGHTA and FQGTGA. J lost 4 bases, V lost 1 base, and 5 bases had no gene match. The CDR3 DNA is TGTGCCAGCAGCTTAAACGGGAGGGCCGTCACCGGGGAGCTGTTTTTT. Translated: CASSLNGRAVTGELFF.

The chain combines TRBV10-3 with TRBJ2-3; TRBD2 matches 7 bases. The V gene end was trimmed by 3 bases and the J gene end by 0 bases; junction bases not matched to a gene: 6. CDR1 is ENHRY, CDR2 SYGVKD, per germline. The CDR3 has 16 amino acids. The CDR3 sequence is CAISDPSGTSTDTQYF. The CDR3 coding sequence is TGTGCCATCAGTGACCCAAGCGGGACCAGCACAGATACGCAGTATTTT.

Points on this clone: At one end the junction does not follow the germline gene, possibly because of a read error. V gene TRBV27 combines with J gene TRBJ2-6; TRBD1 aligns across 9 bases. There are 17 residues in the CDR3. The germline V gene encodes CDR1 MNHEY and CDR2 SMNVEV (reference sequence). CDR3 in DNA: TGTGCCAGCAGAACGGGACAGGGAGCCTCTTGGGCCAACGTCCTGACTTTC. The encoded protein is CASRTGQGASWANVLTF.

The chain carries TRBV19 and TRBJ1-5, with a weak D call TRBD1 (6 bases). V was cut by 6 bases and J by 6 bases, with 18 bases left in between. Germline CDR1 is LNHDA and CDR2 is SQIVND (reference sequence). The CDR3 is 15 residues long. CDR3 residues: CASRKGGRWSQPQHF. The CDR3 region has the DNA TGTGCCAGTAGGAAGGGGGGGCGGTGGAGTCAGCCCCAGCATTTT.

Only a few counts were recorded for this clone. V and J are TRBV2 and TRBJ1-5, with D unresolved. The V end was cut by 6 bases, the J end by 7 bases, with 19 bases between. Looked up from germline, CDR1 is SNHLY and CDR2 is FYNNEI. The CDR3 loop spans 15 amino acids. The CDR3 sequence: CASRNILPSGQPQHF. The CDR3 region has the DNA TGTGCCAGCAGAAACATACTCCCCTCGGGGCAGCCCCAGCATTTT.

CDR3: CASSIRVQRGNTGELFF. The CDR3 nucleotides are TGTGCCAGTAGTATCAGGGTACAGCGGGGCAACACCGGGGAGCTGTTTTTT. The chain links TRBV19 to TRBJ2-2, with 7 bases that match TRBD2. Germline trimming cut 3 bases from V and 2 bases from J; bases unmatched to any gene: 9. Germline CDR1 and CDR2: LNHDA and SQIVND (reference sequence). The CDR3 spans 17 residues.

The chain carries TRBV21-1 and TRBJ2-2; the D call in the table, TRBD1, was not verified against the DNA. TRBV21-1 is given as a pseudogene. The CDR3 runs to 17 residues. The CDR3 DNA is TGTGCCAGCAGCTCTTGTAGTGTCGACAGGGGCACCGGGGAGCTGTTTTTT. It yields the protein CASSSCSVDRGTGELFF.

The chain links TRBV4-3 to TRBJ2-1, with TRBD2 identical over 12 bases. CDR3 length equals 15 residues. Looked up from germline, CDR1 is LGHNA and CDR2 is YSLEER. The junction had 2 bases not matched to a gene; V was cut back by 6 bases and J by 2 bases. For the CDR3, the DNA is TGCGCCAGCAGTCGGACTAGCGGGACCTACAATGAGCAGTTCTTC. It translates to CASSRTSGTYNEQFF.

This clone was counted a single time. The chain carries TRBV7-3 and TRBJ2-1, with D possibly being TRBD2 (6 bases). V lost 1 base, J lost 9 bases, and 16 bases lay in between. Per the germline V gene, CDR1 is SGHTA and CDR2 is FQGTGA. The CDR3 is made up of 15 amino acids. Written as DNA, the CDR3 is TGTGCCAGCAGCTTAAGCACGGGAGTCATAACTGAGCAGTTCTTC. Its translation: CASSLSTGVITEQFF.

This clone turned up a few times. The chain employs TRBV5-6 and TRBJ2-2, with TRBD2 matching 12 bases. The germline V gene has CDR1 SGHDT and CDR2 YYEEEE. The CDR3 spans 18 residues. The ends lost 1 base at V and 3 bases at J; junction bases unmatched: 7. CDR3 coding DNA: TGTGCCAGCAGCTTGAGACTAGCGGGAGCCGGAGACACCGGGGAGCTGTTTTTT. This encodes CASSLRLAGAGDTGELFF.

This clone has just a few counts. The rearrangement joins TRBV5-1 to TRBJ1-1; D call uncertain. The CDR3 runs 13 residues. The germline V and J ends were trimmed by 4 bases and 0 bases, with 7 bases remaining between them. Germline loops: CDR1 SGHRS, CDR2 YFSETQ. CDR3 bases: TGCGCCAGCAGCGCCCTAATGAACACTGAAGCTTTCTTT. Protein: CASSALMNTEAFF.

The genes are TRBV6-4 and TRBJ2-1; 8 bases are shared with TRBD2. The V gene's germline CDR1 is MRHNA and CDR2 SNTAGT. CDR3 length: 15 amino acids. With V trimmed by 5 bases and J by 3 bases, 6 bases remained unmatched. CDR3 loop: CASSLYSGNYNEQFF. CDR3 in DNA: TGTGCCAGCAGTCTCTATAGCGGGAACTACAATGAGCAGTTCTTC.

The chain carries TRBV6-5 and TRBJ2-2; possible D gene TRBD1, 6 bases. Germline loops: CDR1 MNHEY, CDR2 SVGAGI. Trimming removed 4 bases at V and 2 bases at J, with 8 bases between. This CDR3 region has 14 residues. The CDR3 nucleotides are TGTGCCAGCAGTTCCGGGACAAACACCGGGGAGCTGTTTTTT. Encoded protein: CASSSGTNTGELFF.